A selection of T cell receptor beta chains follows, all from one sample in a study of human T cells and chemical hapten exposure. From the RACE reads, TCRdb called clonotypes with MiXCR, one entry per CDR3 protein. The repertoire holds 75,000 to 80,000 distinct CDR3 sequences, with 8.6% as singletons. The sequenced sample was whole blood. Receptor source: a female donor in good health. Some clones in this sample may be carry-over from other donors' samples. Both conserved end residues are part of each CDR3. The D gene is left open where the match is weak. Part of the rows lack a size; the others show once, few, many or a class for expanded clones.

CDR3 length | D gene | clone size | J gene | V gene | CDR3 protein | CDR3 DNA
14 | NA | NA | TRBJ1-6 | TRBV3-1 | CASTVYLGGSPLHF | TGTGCCAGCACCGTCTACTTGGGCGGCTCGCCCCTCCACTTT
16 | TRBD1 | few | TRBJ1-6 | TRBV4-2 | CASSPSQTGETSPLHF | TGTGCCAGCAGTCCATCACAGACAGGGGAAACTTCACCCCTCCACTTT
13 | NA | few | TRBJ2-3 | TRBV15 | CATSRAGTDTQYF | TGTGCCACCAGCAGAGCGGGGACAGATACGCAGTATTTT
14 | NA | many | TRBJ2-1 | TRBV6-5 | CASSYRTPYNEQFF | TGTGCCAGCAGTTATCGGACCCCTTACAATGAGCAGTTCTTC
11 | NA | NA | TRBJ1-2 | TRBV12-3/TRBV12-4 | CASSFYGGYTF | TGTGCCAGCAGTTTTTATGGTGGCTACACCTTC
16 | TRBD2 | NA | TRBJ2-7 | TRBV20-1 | CSARPLLAGRSYEQYF | TGCAGTGCTAGACCTTTACTAGCGGGGCGCTCCTACGAGCAGTACTTC
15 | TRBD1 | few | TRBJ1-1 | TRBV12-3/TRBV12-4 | CASSLAGTVDPEAFF | TGTGCCAGCAGTTTAGCAGGGACAGTCGACCCTGAAGCTTTCTTT
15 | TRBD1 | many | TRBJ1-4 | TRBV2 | CASSTDRGQGEKLFF | TGTGCCAGCAGTACCGACAGGGGGCAGGGTGAAAAACTGTTTTTT
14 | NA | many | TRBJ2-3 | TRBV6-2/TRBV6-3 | CASSSSPSADTQYF | TGTGCCAGCAGTTCCTCCCCTAGCGCAGATACGCAGTATTTT
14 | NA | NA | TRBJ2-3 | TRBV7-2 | CASSPRGAKPGGSF | TGTGCCAGCAGCCCCCGGGGGGCAAAGCCAGGGGGAAGTTTT
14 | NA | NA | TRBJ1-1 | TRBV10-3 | CAIALPGPTTEAFF | TGTGCCATTGCCTTACCAGGGCCGACCACTGAAGCTTTCTTT
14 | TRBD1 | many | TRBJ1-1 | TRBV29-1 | CSVGQGAIDTEAFF | TGCAGCGTTGGACAGGGGGCTATAGACACTGAAGCTTTCTTT
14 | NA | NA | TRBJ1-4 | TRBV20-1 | CSAEKGGEGEKLFF | TGCAGTGCTGAAAAGGGAGGGGAGGGTGAAAAACTGTTTTTT
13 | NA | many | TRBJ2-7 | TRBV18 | CASSPTEAYEQYF | TGTGCCAGCTCACCGACAGAAGCCTACGAGCAGTACTTC
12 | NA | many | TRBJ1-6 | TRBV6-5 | CASSRNNSPLHF | TGTGCCAGCAGTCGCAATAATTCACCCCTCCACTTT
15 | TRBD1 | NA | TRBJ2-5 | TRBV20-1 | CSADRGQTQEETQYF | TGCAGTGCGGATCGGGGACAGACCCAGGAAGAGACCCAGTACTTC
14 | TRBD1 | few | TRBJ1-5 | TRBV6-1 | CASMPGQRGQPQHF | TGTGCCAGCATGCCGGGACAGAGGGGTCAGCCCCAGCATTTT
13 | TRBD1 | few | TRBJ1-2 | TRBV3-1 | CASGGQGLYGYTF | TGTGCCAGCGGTGGACAGGGCCTCTATGGCTACACCTTC
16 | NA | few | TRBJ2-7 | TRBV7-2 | CVSSLLGTDSSYEQYF | TGTGTCAGCAGCTTACTTGGGACTGACTCGTCCTACGAGCAGTACTTC
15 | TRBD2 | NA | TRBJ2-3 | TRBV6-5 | CASSYRGGSADTQYF | TGTGCCAGCAGTTATCGCGGGGGGTCGGCAGATACGCAGTATTTT
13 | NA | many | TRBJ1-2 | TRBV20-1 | CSAEYSRSGGYTF | TGCAGTGCTGAGTATTCCAGAAGTGGAGGCTACACCTTC
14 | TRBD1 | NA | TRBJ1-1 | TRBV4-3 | CASSRARQGTEAFF | TGCGCCAGCAGCCGAGCCCGACAGGGCACTGAAGCTTTCTTT
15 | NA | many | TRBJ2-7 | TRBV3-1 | CASSQDYFRSYEQYF | TGTGCCAGCAGCCAAGATTATTTCCGATCCTACGAGCAGTACTTC
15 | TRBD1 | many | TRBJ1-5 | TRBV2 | CASSGGTGGHQPQHF | TGTGCCAGCAGTGGCGGGACAGGGGGCCATCAGCCCCAGCATTTT
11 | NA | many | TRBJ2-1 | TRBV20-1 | CSGEGLTEQFF | TGCAGTGGGGAAGGTTTAACTGAGCAGTTCTTC
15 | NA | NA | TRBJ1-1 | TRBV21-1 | CASSKDGLVYTEAFF | TGTGCCAGCAGCAAAGATGGGTTGGTTTACACTGAAGCTTTCTTT
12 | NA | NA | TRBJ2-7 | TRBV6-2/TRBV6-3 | CASSTGGYEQYF | TGTGCCAGCAGTACCGGGGGCTACGAGCAGTACTTC
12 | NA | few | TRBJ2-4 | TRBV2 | CASSEERDTLDF | TGTGCCAGCAGCGAAGAACGCGACACTCTGGACTTC
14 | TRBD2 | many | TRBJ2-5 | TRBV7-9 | CASSRGAGEETQYF | TGTGCCAGCAGCCGAGGGGCGGGAGAAGAGACCCAGTACTTC
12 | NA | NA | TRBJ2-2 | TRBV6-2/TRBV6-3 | CASREFAGELFF | TGTGCCAGCAGGGAGTTCGCCGGGGAGCTGTTTTTT
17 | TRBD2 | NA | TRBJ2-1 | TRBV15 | CATSRGPLAGGRAEQFF | TGTGCCACCAGCAGAGGCCCACTCGCGGGGGGCCGAGCGGAGCAGTTCTTC
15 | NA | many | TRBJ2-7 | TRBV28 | CASSLRGNGPNEQYF | TGTGCCAGCAGTTTGAGGGGAAATGGCCCCAACGAGCAGTACTTC
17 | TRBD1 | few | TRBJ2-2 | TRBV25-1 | CASSDTWDSDHTGELFF | TGTGCCAGCAGTGATACCTGGGACAGTGATCACACCGGGGAGCTGTTTTTT
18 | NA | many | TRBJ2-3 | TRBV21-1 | CASSKKSAPRSGPDTQYF | TGTGCCAGCAGCAAAAAGTCCGCCCCTAGGTCGGGGCCAGATACGCAGTATTTT
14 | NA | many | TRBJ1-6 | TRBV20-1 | CSAVDRLTNSPLHF | TGCAGTGCTGTTGACAGGCTAACAAATTCACCCCTCCACTTT
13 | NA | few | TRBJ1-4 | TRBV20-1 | CSASRQQGEKLFF | TGCAGTGCTAGTCGGCAGCAAGGGGAAAAACTGTTTTTT
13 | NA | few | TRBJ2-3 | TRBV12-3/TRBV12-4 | CASSFQELDTQYF | TGTGCCAGCAGTTTTCAAGAACTAGATACGCAGTATTTT
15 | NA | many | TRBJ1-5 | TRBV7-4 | CASTLTRTSCRTQHF | TGTGCCAGCACCCTAACCAGGACATCTTGTAGGACCCAGCATTTT
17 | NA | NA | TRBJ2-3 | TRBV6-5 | CASSYLRRLSGPDTQYF | TGTGCCAGCAGTTACTTGCGGCGCCTCAGTGGCCCAGATACGCAGTATTTT
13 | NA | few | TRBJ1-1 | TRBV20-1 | CSASRGRMPEAFF | TGCAGTGCTAGTCGAGGCCGGATGCCTGAAGCTTTCTTT
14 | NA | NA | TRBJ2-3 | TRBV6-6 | CASNGQRGTDTQYF | TGTGCCAGCAATGGACAGCGCGGCACAGATACGCAGTATTTT
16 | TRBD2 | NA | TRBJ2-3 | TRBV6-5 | CASSPRPGGPTDTQYF | TGTGCCAGCAGTCCCCGCCCGGGGGGGCCAACAGATACGCAGTATTTT